The following is a TCR beta chain sequence with its context. Other DNA sequences of this sample code for an identical CDR3. CDR3 length: 14 amino acids. V was shortened by 0 bases and J by 1 base, with 5 bases between the two germline ends. Germline-derived CDR1 and CDR2 are ENHRY and SYGVKD. The source of the sample is a study of blood T cell repertoires in COVID-19. Study-wide context: COVID-19 samples from acute and convalescent phases originated in the United States, Italy and Spain.

Cohort assignment relied on participant-reported clinical history. Per the authors' pipeline: Quantification of nucleated cells was approximated via reference gene primer amplification. The data were produced by immunoSEQ multiplex PCR, yet TCRdb's version contains in-frame clones alone and is incomplete. From that table come the V and J calls and clone size; the DNA was used to work out D and trimming. The repertoire has approximately 130,000 clones, around 86% of them found once; the top ten carry 15% to 20%. The TCR was taken from a man aged 25 to 40 who had recovered from COVID-19. Sequenced material: PBMCs or T cells enriched from blood (not recorded which). V gene TRBV10-3 combines with J gene TRBJ2-3; D gene ambiguous. The CDR3 bases are TGTGCCATCAGTGAGTCCACGGGCACAGATACGCAGTATTTT. Protein product: CAISESTGTDTQYF.